Given below is one T cell receptor (beta chain) in context. The antigen is undetermined. The study ran its PCR with 60 Vbeta and 13 Jbeta primers. The repertoire was sequenced with immunoSEQ multiplex PCR; TCRdb's copy has only in-frame clones and lacks some. The sample data list about 130,000 clones. The sample is drawn from a study of cytomegalovirus exposure and HLA in healthy donors. Study-level results: Most TCR sequences were uncommon, yet certain public TCRs appeared in many donors. As a later analysis revealed, most CMV-associated TCR beta chains appeared HLA-restricted.

The source is a man aged 25 to 45 in good health and CMV-seronegative. The specimen sequenced was PBMCs.

As DNA, the CDR3 is TGTGCCAGCAGCGGTGGGGTTCTAGCGGAGCTCACAGATACGCAGTATTTT. This codes for CASSGGVLAELTDTQYF. The V call is TRBV5-6, the J call TRBJ2-3, with TRBD2 matching over 7 bases. The CDR3 contains 17 residues. Germline values: CDR1 SGHDT, CDR2 YYEEEE. J lost 2 bases, V lost 4 bases, and 13 bases had no gene match.